These 2 T cell receptor beta chains were all obtained from the same sample, sequenced in a study of CXCR3-negative and CXCR3-positive naive CD8 T cells. It was by 5' RACE with UMI labels that the TRB cDNA libraries were prepared. TCRdb reprocessed the 5' RACE reads and keeps a single row for each CDR3 protein, giving no DNA. With under 70,000 distinct CDR3 sequences in the sample, the ten largest clones hold over 4%. These receptors lack a known antigen. Study-level points and caveats: Compared with CXCR3-negative naive cells, CXCR3-positive naive cells showed more hydrophobic TRB CDR3s.

What was sequenced was naive CXCR3+ CD8+ T cells from blood. Subset meaning: CD45RO-CCR7+CD27+CD95- naive CD8+ T cells expressing CXCR3 (TNR3+). The receptor set was obtained from a human donor in good health. Some clones in this sample may be carry-over from other donors' samples.

V and J are TRBV29-1 and TRBJ2-7; there is no DNA to check the TCRdb D call of TRBD2. The germline CDR1 and CDR2 sequences are SQVTM and ANQGSEA. CDR3 size: 15 residues. The CDR3 reads CSVERSGRESYEQYF.

The V and J genes are TRBV4-3 and TRBJ1-2; with no DNA, the TCRdb D assignment of TRBD1 cannot be verified. This CDR3 comprises 14 residues. CDR1 is LGHNA and CDR2 is YSLEER in the germline V gene. The CDR3 sequence: CASSPETSMGGYTF.